This passage covers 19 T cell receptor beta chains from one sample sequenced in a study of blood T cell repertoires in COVID-19. Sequenced by immunoSEQ multiplex PCR; TCRdb stores in-frame clones only, minus some. The sample shows under 200,000 clones, roughly 84% of them seen only once. Sequenced: peripheral blood. These receptors were obtained from a woman aged 70-85 years with COVID-19, enrolled during active disease.

The chain combines TRBV6-5 with TRBJ1-1; TRBD1 matches at 8 bases. V shed 6 bases and J 0 bases; nucleotides not matched to a gene: 3. Germline CDR1 is MNHEY and CDR2 is SVGAGI. This CDR3 comprises 14 residues. CDR3 nucleotides: TGTGCCAGCAGCTTGGACAGGGTGAACACTGAAGCTTTCTTT. As protein: CASSLDRVNTEAFF.

The chain links TRBV10-3 to TRBJ1-1; D is undetermined. Per germline, CDR1 ENHRY and CDR2 SYGVKD. The CDR3 sequence is 13 residues long. Trimming pared 2 bases from V and 1 base from J, leaving 5 bases between. CDR3: CAISETANTEAFF. In DNA, the CDR3 is TGTGCCATCAGTGAGACAGCGAACACTGAAGCTTTCTTT.

The chain recombines TRBV27 with TRBJ2-1; 8 bases map to TRBD2. The CDR3 has 13 residues. Germline V gene sequence: CDR1 MNHEY, CDR2 SMNVEV (reference sequence). Germline trimming cut 3 bases from V and 12 bases from J; bases unmatched to any gene: 7. The CDR3 bases are TGTGCCAGCAGTTTTTCGGGGGGGAGGTGGCAGTTCTTC. This sequence encodes CASSFSGGRWQFF.

V usage is TRBV28 and J usage is TRBJ2-3; 8 bases map to TRBD2. The CDR3 sequence is 13 residues long. Germline V gene data show CDR1 as MDHEN and CDR2 as SYDVKM. J was trimmed by 8 bases and V by 5 bases; bases with no gene match: 6. The CDR3 DNA is TGTGCCAGCAGTATCGGGACTAGAGGTACGCAGTATTTT. Translated: CASSIGTRGTQYF.

CDR3 DNA: TGTGCCAGCAGCTTAGGACAGGGTGACATTCAGTACTTC. It encodes CASSLGQGDIQYF. This chain connects TRBV7-2 to TRBJ2-4, with TRBD1 matching over 7 bases. This CDR3 region has 13 residues. Germline V gives CDR1 SGHTA, CDR2 FQGNSA. V lost 1 base and J lost 8; bases outside the gene matches: 2.

Details on this clone: The sample carries other DNA sequences with the same CDR3. This chain connects TRBV18 to TRBJ1-1; maybe TRBD1 (5 bases). Germline lookup yields CDR1 KGHSH and CDR2 LQKENI. The CDR3 covers 13 residues. V was clipped by 3 bases and J by 2 bases, with 7 bases between them. CDR3 sequence: CASSPGRNTEAFF. CDR3 in DNA: TGTGCCAGCTCACCGGGGCGCAACACTGAAGCTTTCTTT.

The chain is built from TRBV6-2 or TRBV6-3 and TRBJ2-6, with no clear D. V gave up 3 bases and J gave up 1 base, with 16 bases separating them. The CDR3 totals 18 residues. Per the germline V gene, CDR1 is MNHEY and CDR2 is SVGEGT. The CDR3 DNA reads TGTGCCAGCAGTTATCACCTCCGGGTGAGTTCTGGGGCCAACGTCCTGACTTTC. Translated, it gives CASSYHLRVSSGANVLTF.

This clone was detected a few times. The V call is TRBV2, the J call TRBJ1-3; maybe TRBD1 (5 bases). Germline assignment: CDR1 SNHLY and CDR2 FYNNEI. Trimming cost V 7 bases and J 4 bases, with 20 bases left between them. This CDR3 comprises 16 residues. The CDR3 nucleotides are TGTGCCAGCACTGTGGAGGGGTTAGTCGGCGGAAACACCATATATTTT. Translated: CASTVEGLVGGNTIYF.

In this sample, this clone turned up once. The CDR3 loop is CASSIDTNQPQHF. CDR3 DNA sequence: TGTGCCAGCAGTATAGACACCAATCAGCCCCAGCATTTT. The chain employs TRBV2 and TRBJ1-5; D is unclear. Looked up from germline, CDR1 is SNHLY and CDR2 is FYNNEI. V gave up 5 bases and J gave up 3 bases, with 8 bases separating them. The CDR3 totals 13 residues.

The rearrangement joins TRBV28 to TRBJ1-1, with D perhaps TRBD1 (6 bases). Looked up from germline, CDR1 is MDHEN and CDR2 is SYDVKM. Trimming removed 2 bases at V and 6 bases at J, with 16 bases between. This CDR3 is 15 amino acids long. The DNA of the CDR3 is TGTGCCAGCAGTTTAAGTCTCGGGGGGCTTTCTGAAGCTTTCTTT. It codes for CASSLSLGGLSEAFF.

The J gene is TRBJ1-1, the V gene TRBV5-1; the match to TRBD1 covers 7 bases. The germline V gene encodes CDR1 SGHRS and CDR2 YFSETQ. V was pared by 7 bases and J by 6 bases, with 9 bases of the junction left unmatched. The CDR3 loop spans 13 amino acids. CDR3 amino acids: CASSRGQAAEAFF. CDR3 coding DNA: TGCGCCAGCTCACGCGGACAGGCGGCTGAAGCTTTCTTT.

This clone was observed once. CDR3 sequence reads: CASSPGTSGSDTQYF. The CDR3 region has the DNA TGTGCCAGCAGCCCCGGGACTAGCGGGAGTGATACGCAGTATTTT. This rearrangement joins TRBV27 to TRBJ2-3; TRBD2 aligns across 14 bases. Germline V gene sequence: CDR1 MNHEY, CDR2 SMNVEV (reference sequence). J was trimmed by 6 bases and V by 6 bases; bases with no gene match: 5. The CDR3 extends over 15 amino acids.

This clone was found many times. The rearrangement joins TRBV2 to TRBJ1-3; the D is unclear. Germline V CDR1 and CDR2: SNHLY, FYNNEI. V was clipped by 3 bases and J by 0 bases, with 6 bases between them. The CDR3 is 14 residues long. The CDR3 nucleotides read TGTGCCAGCAGTGAGCGCGACTCTGGAAACACCATATATTTT. Residues: CASSERDSGNTIYF.

This chain links TRBV4-2 with TRBJ2-5, with 8 nucleotides matching TRBD2. From germline, CDR1 is LGHNA and CDR2 YNFKEQ. This CDR3 has 20 residues. Unmatched junction bases numbered 19, after V lost 1 base and J lost 3 bases. DNA of the CDR3: TGTGCCAGCAGCCAAGTAGGTCTTGTGGCGGGGGGCCGAGGAGAAGAGACCCAGTACTTC. Amino acid sequence: CASSQVGLVAGGRGEETQYF.

This sequence joins TRBV6-5 and TRBJ2-2; 10 bases map to TRBD1. Germline CDR1 reads MNHEY; CDR2 reads SVGAGI. The V segment lost 2 bases and the J segment 5 bases; nucleotides outside the gene matches: 5. CDR3 length equals 16 residues. For the CDR3, the DNA is TGTGCCAGCAGTTACAAGGGGGACAGGGGAACCGGGGAGCTGTTTTTT. It is translated as CASSYKGDRGTGELFF.

This clone was picked up one time. The gene calls are TRBV27 and TRBJ2-1; D is ambiguous. The ends were cut back, 7 bases at V and 7 bases at J, with 11 bases in the middle. This CDR3 is built from 12 residues. Germline CDR1 MNHEY, CDR2 SMNVEV (reference sequence). Written as DNA, the CDR3 is TGTGCCAGCACCACATCGCAGAATGAGCAGTTCTTC. Amino acids: CASTTSQNEQFF.

This chain links TRBV5-1 with TRBJ1-1; 8 nucleotides agree with TRBD1. J lost 11 bases, V lost 5 bases, and 11 bases had no gene match. The CDR3 runs 13 residues. The germline gives CDR1 SGHRS, CDR2 YFSETQ. CDR3 residues: CASRVVDRGMAFF. DNA for the CDR3: TGCGCCAGCAGAGTGGTCGACAGGGGCATGGCTTTCTTT. The full variable domain, completed using reference TRBV5-1 and TRBJ1-1, is KAGVTQTPRYLIKTRGQQVTLSCSPISGHRSVSWYQQTPGQGLQFLFEYFSETQRNKGNFPGRFSGRQFSNSRSEMNVSTLELGDSALYLCASRVVDRGMAFFGQGTRLTVV.

The chain joins TRBV6-2 or TRBV6-3 to TRBJ2-7; a possible D gene is TRBD2 (5 bases). CDR3 length equals 15 residues. The germline V gene encodes CDR1 MNHEY and CDR2 SVGEGT. V gave up 4 bases and J gave up 0 bases, with 13 bases separating them. The CDR3 DNA reads TGTGCCAGCAGTTCGGGTCTAGGGAGCTCCTACGAGCAGTACGTC. Amino acids: CASSSGLGSSYEQYV.

The chain links TRBV7-6 to TRBJ2-1, with 9 nucleotides matching TRBD2. Germline-derived CDR1 and CDR2 are SGHVS and FNYEAQ. The CDR3 is made up of 16 amino acids. V lost 5 bases and J lost 10; bases outside the gene matches: 15. CDR3 DNA sequence: TGTGCCAGCAGCATTTTAGCCGGGACTAGCTTCCGCGAGCAGTTCTTC. Protein: CASSILAGTSFREQFF. The full variable domain, rest sourced from reference TRBV7-6 and TRBJ2-1, is GAGVSQSPRYKVTKRGQDVALRCDPISGHVSLYWYRQALGQGPEFLTYFNYEAQQDKSGLPNDRFSAERPEGSISTLTIQRTEQRDSAMYRCASSILAGTSFREQFFGPGTRLTVL.